This T cell receptor (beta chain) emerged from a study of blood T cell repertoires in COVID-19. The count of this clone is one. Trimming took off 1 base at V and 2 bases at J, with 18 bases between the two ends. Per germline, CDR1 SGHTA and CDR2 FQGNSA. The CDR3 has 18 amino acids. Each participant's cohort was designated according to participant-reported clinical history. Two negative PCRs, clearance, or symptom resolution characterized the recovered Cohort 3 donors. Authors' processing steps: Counts of nucleated cells, estimated from reference gene primer amplification, were obtained. Clones were read by immunoSEQ multiplex PCR, and TCRdb kept only the in-frame ones, dropping some. D and trimming were read from the DNA, whereas the V and J calls and clone size are those reported in that table. The sample has 430,000 or so clones, roughly 90% seen once.

The material sequenced was PBMCs or T cells enriched from blood (not recorded which). The TCR was taken from a woman between 35 and 50 years old who had recovered from COVID-19. The V and J genes are TRBV7-2 and TRBJ2-1; possibly TRBD2 for D (6 bases). In DNA, the CDR3 is TGTGCCAGCAGCTTAGAGTATGGACTAAAAATTCCCTACAATGAGCAGTTCTTC. Translation: CASSLEYGLKIPYNEQFF.